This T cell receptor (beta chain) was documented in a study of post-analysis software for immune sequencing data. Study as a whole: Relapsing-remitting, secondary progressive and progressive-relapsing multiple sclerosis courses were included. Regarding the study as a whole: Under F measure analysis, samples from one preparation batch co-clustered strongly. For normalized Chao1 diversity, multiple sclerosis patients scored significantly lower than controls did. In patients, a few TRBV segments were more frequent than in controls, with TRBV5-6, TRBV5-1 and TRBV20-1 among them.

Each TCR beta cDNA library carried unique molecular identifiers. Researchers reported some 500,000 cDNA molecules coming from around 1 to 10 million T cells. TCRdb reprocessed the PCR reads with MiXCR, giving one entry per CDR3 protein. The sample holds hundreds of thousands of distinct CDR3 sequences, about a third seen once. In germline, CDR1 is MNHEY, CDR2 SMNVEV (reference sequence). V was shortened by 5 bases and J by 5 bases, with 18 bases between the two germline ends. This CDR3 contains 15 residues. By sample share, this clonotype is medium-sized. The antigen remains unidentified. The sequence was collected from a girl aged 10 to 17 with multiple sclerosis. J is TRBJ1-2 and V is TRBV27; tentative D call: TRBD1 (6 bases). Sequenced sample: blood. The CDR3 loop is CASSPYPTGVYGYTF. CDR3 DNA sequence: TGTGCCAGCAGTCCCTACCCGACAGGAGTGTATGGCTACACCTTC.